The clone carrying this T cell receptor (beta chain) was recorded once. The data were taken from a study of blood T cell repertoires in COVID-19. Study in general: Spain, Italy and the United States supplied samples that represented acute and convalescent COVID-19. The cDNA or gDNA used as material had been derived from T cells, B-cell-depleted T cells, or PBMCs.

The junction had 6 bases not matched to a gene; V was cut back by 4 bases and J by 4 bases. Germline V gene sequence: CDR1 LNHDA, CDR2 SQIVND (reference sequence). The CDR3 runs 15 residues. The authors' processing: Cell counts per sample came from amplifying reference gene primers. The method was immunoSEQ multiplex PCR; TCRdb's version includes in-frame clones alone and lacks a portion of them. V and J calls and clone size are given by that table; D and trimming were obtained from the DNA. Of about 190,000 clones in the sample, around 80% were seen once. Specimen: peripheral blood. This TCR was sampled from a human donor in a cohort sampled during active COVID-19. The chain employs TRBV19 and TRBJ2-2; TRBD2 matches at 7 bases. DNA for the CDR3: TGTGCCAGTAGTAAGTTCGGGGGGACCACCGGGGAGCTGTTTTTT. Translating gives CASSKFGGTTGELFF.